A selection of T cell receptor beta chains follows, all from one sample in a study of long-term antiretroviral therapy in people with HIV. Sequencing was performed with immunoSEQ multiplex PCR; in TCRdb, only in-frame clones are kept and a portion is missing. The table records roughly 24,000 clones, 70% to 90% of them present only once. The material sequenced was unsorted PBMCs, taken 1.8 years before starting antiretroviral therapy. The source of these receptors is a woman aged 25-40 years with HIV. Each CDR3 is given with its conserved first and last residue. Clone size is shown for a subset of rows, as once, few, many or a class of expanded clone.

clone_size: .
v_call: TRBV27
j_call: TRBJ1-1
cdr3_aa: CASSLRGNTEAFF

clone_size: once
v_call: TRBV7-3
j_call: TRBJ1-1
cdr3_aa: CASSLGQGLEAFF

clone_size: once
v_call: TRBV5-1
j_call: TRBJ2-1
cdr3_aa: CASSLEGTDNEQFF

clone_size: .
v_call: TRBV11-2
j_call: TRBJ2-7
cdr3_aa: CASIGAGGYEQYF

clone_size: .
v_call: TRBV5-4
j_call: TRBJ1-2
cdr3_aa: CASSLDGGATGYTF

clone_size: .
v_call: TRBV4-1
j_call: TRBJ2-3
cdr3_aa: CASSQVWGQADTQYF

clone_size: .
v_call: TRBV6-1
j_call: TRBJ1-4
cdr3_aa: CASSEIGLGEKLFF

clone_size: .
v_call: TRBV15
j_call: TRBJ1-6
cdr3_aa: CATSRVYGRGHNSPLHF

clone_size: .
v_call: TRBV4-1
j_call: TRBJ2-5
cdr3_aa: CASSQDFVGGQETQYF

clone_size: .
v_call: TRBV12-2
j_call: TRBJ2-4
cdr3_aa: CASRLATSGGIAKNIQYF

clone_size: .
v_call: TRBV7-9
j_call: TRBJ1-1
cdr3_aa: CASSPTRTEAFF

clone_size: once
v_call: TRBV29-1
j_call: TRBJ2-3
cdr3_aa: CSVEGFQGSTDTQYF

clone_size: .
v_call: TRBV30
j_call: TRBJ2-3
cdr3_aa: CAWSDGQRGATDTQYF

clone_size: .
v_call: TRBV14
j_call: TRBJ2-1
cdr3_aa: CASSLVWGSYNEQFF

clone_size: few
v_call: TRBV5-5
j_call: TRBJ1-2
cdr3_aa: CASSLNRQYGYTF

clone_size: .
v_call: TRBV5-6
j_call: TRBJ2-4
cdr3_aa: CASSSNRGFNIQYF

clone_size: .
v_call: TRBV18
j_call: TRBJ1-1
cdr3_aa: CASSRNRDSGTEAFF

clone_size: .
v_call: TRBV5-5
j_call: TRBJ1-4
cdr3_aa: CASSLTGERTNEKLFF

clone_size: .
v_call: TRBV14
j_call: TRBJ2-5
cdr3_aa: CASSQVFETQYF

clone_size: .
v_call: TRBV5-1
j_call: TRBJ2-5
cdr3_aa: CASSSVGLAGETQYF

clone_size: few
v_call: TRBV6-1
j_call: TRBJ1-5
cdr3_aa: CASSGRTGFHQPQHF

clone_size: few
v_call: TRBV11-3
j_call: TRBJ2-2
cdr3_aa: CASSEGTNTGELFF

clone_size: .
v_call: TRBV6-1
j_call: TRBJ2-3
cdr3_aa: CASSEARTLTDTQYF

clone_size: .
v_call: TRBV19
j_call: TRBJ1-6
cdr3_aa: CASINRAGNSPLHF

clone_size: .
v_call: TRBV6-6
j_call: TRBJ1-6
cdr3_aa: CATDDRASSYNSPLHF

clone_size: .
v_call: TRBV30
j_call: TRBJ1-5
cdr3_aa: CAWSATRVDRANQPQHF

clone_size: few
v_call: TRBV2
j_call: TRBJ1-2
cdr3_aa: CASSEKGPGVVYGYTF

clone_size: .
v_call: TRBV6-6
j_call: TRBJ1-1
cdr3_aa: CASSFRDRGTEAFF

clone_size: .
v_call: TRBV11-2
j_call: TRBJ1-6
cdr3_aa: CASSLTDYNSPLHF

clone_size: .
v_call: TRBV25-1
j_call: TRBJ2-3
cdr3_aa: CASGRTDTDTQYF

clone_size: .
v_call: TRBV2
j_call: TRBJ1-1
cdr3_aa: CASSEVKGQALRAFF

clone_size: few
v_call: TRBV2
j_call: TRBJ1-2
cdr3_aa: CASSGINRVDGYTF

clone_size: few
v_call: TRBV4-1
j_call: TRBJ2-2
cdr3_aa: CASSQDWAVGTGELFF

clone_size: .
v_call: TRBV9
j_call: TRBJ1-2
cdr3_aa: CASSLSDGRRNYGYTF

clone_size: few
v_call: TRBV29-1
j_call: TRBJ2-2
cdr3_aa: CSVPGNTGELFF

clone_size: .
v_call: TRBV11-3
j_call: TRBJ1-1
cdr3_aa: CASSLGGGLNTEAFF

clone_size: .
v_call: TRBV30
j_call: TRBJ2-5
cdr3_aa: CAWSVRRGATETQYF